The 5 T cell receptor beta chains below come from one sample, sequenced in a study of blood T cell repertoires in COVID-19. The table came from immunoSEQ multiplex PCR; TCRdb's copy has only in-frame clones and leaves some out. The data contain approximately 500,000 clones, 70% to 90% of them singletons. Sample: peripheral blood. The source is a woman aged 50 to 60 with COVID-19, enrolled during active disease.

The V and J genes are TRBV9 and TRBJ1-6; D gene unclear. Germline lookup yields CDR1 SGDLS and CDR2 YYNGEE. V lost 0 bases to trimming and J lost 6 bases, with 10 bases between them. The CDR3 has 15 amino acids. The CDR3 sequence is CASSVGETGNSPLHF. CDR3 nucleotides: TGTGCCAGCAGCGTAGGTGAGACGGGTAATTCACCCCTCCACTTT.

Concerning this clone: This sample includes further DNA sequences coding for the same CDR3. V and J are TRBV4-1 and TRBJ2-1; 13 bases match TRBD2. The CDR3 loop spans 18 amino acids. Germline lookup yields CDR1 MGHRA and CDR2 YSYEKL. J lost 3 bases, V lost 6 bases, and 11 bases had no gene match. The CDR3 DNA follows: TGCGCCAGCAGACCGTGGACTAGCGGGGGACCCCTCTACAATGAGCAGTTCTTC. Its protein is CASRPWTSGGPLYNEQFF.

V gene TRBV28 combines with J gene TRBJ1-2; 7 positions match TRBD1. Germline-derived CDR1 and CDR2 are MDHEN and SYDVKM. Trimming at V came to 5 bases and at J to 8 bases, leaving 11 bases not matched to a gene. CDR3 length: 14 residues. Written as DNA, the CDR3 is TGTGCCAGCAGTCCCCGACAGGGCAAGATCGGCTACACCTTC. Its protein product is CASSPRQGKIGYTF.

The chain joins TRBV5-1 to TRBJ2-5, with TRBD1 identical over 10 bases. In germline, CDR1 is SGHRS, CDR2 YFSETQ. CDR3 size: 15 residues. J was trimmed by 5 bases and V by 4 bases; bases with no gene match: 8. The CDR3: CASSQRRDRGETQYF. In DNA form, the CDR3 reads TGCGCCAGCAGCCAACGAAGGGACAGGGGTGAGACCCAGTACTTC.

This rearrangement joins TRBV5-8 to TRBJ1-2; 8 positions agree with TRBD1. This CDR3 has 12 amino acids. Germline assignment: CDR1 SGHTS and CDR2 YDEGEE. V was pared by 4 bases and J by 6 bases, with 2 bases of the junction left unmatched. The CDR3 is CASSRTGNGYTF. The CDR3 bases are TGTGCCAGCAGCCGGACAGGGAATGGCTACACCTTC.